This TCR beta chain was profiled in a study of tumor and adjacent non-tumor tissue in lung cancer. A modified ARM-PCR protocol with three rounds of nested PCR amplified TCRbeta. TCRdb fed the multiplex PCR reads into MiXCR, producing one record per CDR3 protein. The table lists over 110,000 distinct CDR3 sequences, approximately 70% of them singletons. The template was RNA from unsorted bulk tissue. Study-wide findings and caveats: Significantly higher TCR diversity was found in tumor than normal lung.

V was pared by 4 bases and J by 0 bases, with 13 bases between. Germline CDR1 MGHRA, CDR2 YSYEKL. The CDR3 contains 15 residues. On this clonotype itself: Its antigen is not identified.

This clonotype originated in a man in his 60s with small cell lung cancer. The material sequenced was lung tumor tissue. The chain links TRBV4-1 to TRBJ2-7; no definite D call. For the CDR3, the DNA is TGCGCCAGCAGCCTTTCGGCGGAGAGCTCCTACGAGCAGTACTTC. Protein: CASSLSAESSYEQYF.